This TCR beta chain was documented in a study of beta chain features in type 1 diabetes. Study-level findings and limits: Among patients with Type 1 diabetes, TCRB CDR3s were moderately but significantly shorter in every one of the four CD4+ subsets.

A single heparinised blood sample, averaging around 120 mL, was obtained per donor. Every isolated RNA sample was fully reverse transcribed, so sequencing captured expressed TCRB transcripts. Repertoires were generated with immunoSEQ multiplex PCR, while TCRdb's copy carries only in-frame clones and drops some. The sample carries 600,000 to 700,000 clones, roughly an eighth recorded once. Regarding this clone: Its specificity is not known.

Germline loops: CDR1 MNHNY, CDR2 SVGAGI (reference sequence). The CDR3 contains 16 residues. The V and J ends lost 0 bases and 3 bases respectively, with 12 bases between them. The chain is built from TRBV6-6 and TRBJ1-5; a weak D match, TRBD1 (5 bases). Input material: naive CD4+ T cells from blood. This receptor was taken from a man aged 18 to 30 with type 1 diabetes. CDR3 residues: CASSYSGETFNQPQHF. Written as DNA, the CDR3 is TGTGCCAGCAGTTACTCGGGGGAGACTTTCAATCAGCCCCAGCATTTT.